A selection of T cell receptor beta chains follows, all from one sample in a study of T cell repertoires in cytomegalovirus infection. Via MiXCR, TCRdb re-called the reads, giving one row per CDR3 protein. This table has 600,000 to 800,000 distinct CDR3 sequences, 20% to 30% appearing once. The material sequenced was CD8+ T cells from PBMCs. The receptors were gathered from a human donor in good health (CMV status not recorded). Some clones in this sample may be carry-over from other donors' samples. Each CDR3 is given with its conserved first and last residue. Each record gives: V gene, D gene, clone size, J gene, CDR3 protein, CDR3 DNA. D genes are given only for firm matches. Some rows mark clone size as missing; the rest say once, few, many or name a class of expanded clone.

v_gene: TRBV12-5; d_gene: NA; abundance: many; j_gene: TRBJ1-1; CDR3aa: CASGSGRMMNTEAFF; CDR3nt: TGTGCTAGTGGTTCGGGACGGATGATGAACACTGAAGCTTTCTTT
v_gene: TRBV4-3; d_gene: TRBD2; abundance: many; j_gene: TRBJ2-1; CDR3aa: CASSRGGMNEQFF; CDR3nt: TGCGCCAGCAGTCGCGGGGGGATGAATGAGCAGTTCTTC
v_gene: TRBV7-9; d_gene: TRBD1; abundance: few; j_gene: TRBJ1-5; CDR3aa: CASSGDREKEQPQHF; CDR3nt: TGTGCCAGCAGCGGGGACAGGGAGAAGGAGCAGCCCCAGCATTTT
v_gene: TRBV7-2; d_gene: NA; abundance: few; j_gene: TRBJ2-2; CDR3aa: CASSLRAKNTGELFF; CDR3nt: TGTGCCAGCAGCTTACGGGCCAAGAACACCGGGGAGCTGTTTTTT
v_gene: TRBV29-1; d_gene: NA; abundance: NA; j_gene: TRBJ2-1; CDR3aa: CSVAVGTPDNEQFF; CDR3nt: TGCAGCGTTGCCGTGGGGACACCAGACAATGAGCAGTTCTTC
v_gene: TRBV24-1; d_gene: NA; abundance: few; j_gene: TRBJ2-1; CDR3aa: CATSVGGLNEQFF; CDR3nt: TGTGCCACCAGTGTTGGGGGCCTTAATGAGCAGTTCTTC
v_gene: TRBV7-9; d_gene: NA; abundance: NA; j_gene: TRBJ1-2; CDR3aa: CASSPSQVDGYTF; CDR3nt: TGTGCCAGCAGCCCGTCACAGGTCGATGGCTACACCTTC
v_gene: TRBV27; d_gene: TRBD1; abundance: NA; j_gene: TRBJ1-1; CDR3aa: CASSFKIGTGMNTEAFF; CDR3nt: TGTGCCAGCAGTTTTAAAATAGGGACAGGGATGAACACTGAAGCTTTCTTT
v_gene: TRBV25-1; d_gene: TRBD1; abundance: once; j_gene: TRBJ2-3; CDR3aa: CVSSEGGSHDTQYF; CDR3nt: TGTGTCAGCAGTGAAGGGGGCAGCCACGATACGCAGTATTTT
v_gene: TRBV7-8; d_gene: TRBD1; abundance: many; j_gene: TRBJ1-4; CDR3aa: CASSTWTGEGEKLFF; CDR3nt: TGTGCCAGCAGCACGTGGACAGGGGAGGGTGAAAAACTGTTTTTT
v_gene: TRBV9; d_gene: NA; abundance: few; j_gene: TRBJ1-1; CDR3aa: CASDPHMNTEAFF; CDR3nt: TGTGCCTCCGACCCACACATGAACACTGAAGCTTTCTTT
v_gene: TRBV5-4; d_gene: NA; abundance: NA; j_gene: TRBJ2-5; CDR3aa: CASSLKLARVGETQYF; CDR3nt: TGTGCCAGCAGCTTGAAACTGGCCAGGGTGGGGGAGACCCAGTACTTC
v_gene: TRBV4-1; d_gene: TRBD1; abundance: NA; j_gene: TRBJ2-2; CDR3aa: CASSQGGQGFNTGELFF; CDR3nt: TGCGCCAGCAGCCAGGGGGGACAGGGATTTAACACCGGGGAGCTGTTTTTT
v_gene: TRBV20-1; d_gene: NA; abundance: NA; j_gene: TRBJ2-3; CDR3aa: CSAILLTTDTQYF; CDR3nt: TGCAGTGCTATCCTGTTGACCACAGATACGCAGTATTTT
v_gene: TRBV7-2; d_gene: NA; abundance: many; j_gene: TRBJ2-3; CDR3aa: CASSDDPVPQDTQYF; CDR3nt: TGTGCCAGCAGCGACGATCCCGTACCACAAGATACGCAGTATTTT
v_gene: TRBV4-3; d_gene: NA; abundance: NA; j_gene: TRBJ2-4; CDR3aa: CASSQDPRGAKNIQYF; CDR3nt: TGCGCCAGCAGCCAAGATCCGCGAGGAGCCAAAAACATTCAGTACTTC
v_gene: TRBV7-9; d_gene: NA; abundance: many; j_gene: TRBJ1-5; CDR3aa: CASSGGEYSNQPQHF; CDR3nt: TGTGCCAGCAGCGGAGGGGAATATAGCAATCAGCCCCAGCATTTT
v_gene: TRBV20-1; d_gene: NA; abundance: NA; j_gene: TRBJ1-2; CDR3aa: CSARDLQAEGGYTF; CDR3nt: TGCAGTGCTAGAGATCTCCAGGCCGAAGGTGGCTACACCTTC
v_gene: TRBV6-1; d_gene: NA; abundance: many; j_gene: TRBJ1-1; CDR3aa: CASSELVGTGNTEAFF; CDR3nt: TGTGCCAGCAGTGAGCTCGTGGGGACGGGGAACACTGAAGCTTTCTTT
v_gene: TRBV7-9; d_gene: NA; abundance: few; j_gene: TRBJ2-5; CDR3aa: CASSLVWGAQETQYF; CDR3nt: TGTGCCAGCAGCTTAGTTTGGGGGGCCCAAGAGACCCAGTACTTC
v_gene: TRBV2; d_gene: NA; abundance: NA; j_gene: TRBJ1-2; CDR3aa: CASVVGGYTF; CDR3nt: TGTGCCAGCGTGGTGGGTGGCTACACCTTC
v_gene: TRBV9; d_gene: NA; abundance: once; j_gene: TRBJ1-1; CDR3aa: CASSVAQGNTEAFF; CDR3nt: TGTGCCAGCAGCGTAGCCCAGGGGAACACTGAAGCTTTCTTT
v_gene: TRBV28; d_gene: NA; abundance: NA; j_gene: TRBJ2-5; CDR3aa: CASSLSGSETQYF; CDR3nt: TGTGCCAGCAGTTTATCGGGTTCAGAGACCCAGTACTTC
v_gene: TRBV7-2; d_gene: NA; abundance: many; j_gene: TRBJ2-7; CDR3aa: CASSLDVDLTYEQYF; CDR3nt: TGTGCCAGCAGCTTAGATGTGGATTTAACCTACGAGCAGTACTTC
v_gene: TRBV4-1; d_gene: NA; abundance: many; j_gene: TRBJ1-2; CDR3aa: CASSQERYPNYGYTF; CDR3nt: TGCGCCAGCAGCCAAGAGCGTTACCCTAACTATGGCTACACCTTC
v_gene: TRBV3-1; d_gene: TRBD2; abundance: few; j_gene: TRBJ2-7; CDR3aa: CASSSAGFGYEQYF; CDR3nt: TGTGCCAGCAGTTCAGCGGGGTTTGGATACGAGCAGTACTTC
v_gene: TRBV27; d_gene: NA; abundance: few; j_gene: TRBJ2-1; CDR3aa: CASSLKGRVYTYNEQFF; CDR3nt: TGTGCCAGCAGTTTAAAGGGACGGGTTTATACCTACAATGAGCAGTTCTTC
v_gene: TRBV5-1; d_gene: NA; abundance: NA; j_gene: TRBJ2-7; CDR3aa: CASSSPPQAEQYF; CDR3nt: TGCGCCAGCAGCTCCCCCCCCCAGGCGGAGCAGTACTTC
v_gene: TRBV7-9; d_gene: NA; abundance: NA; j_gene: TRBJ2-5; CDR3aa: CASSSLGGQETQYF; CDR3nt: TGTGCCAGCAGCTCCCTTGGAGGCCAAGAGACCCAGTACTTC
v_gene: TRBV7-8; d_gene: TRBD1; abundance: many; j_gene: TRBJ1-1; CDR3aa: CASRWTGGTEAFF; CDR3nt: TGTGCCAGCAGATGGACAGGCGGAACTGAAGCTTTCTTT
v_gene: TRBV6-5; d_gene: NA; abundance: NA; j_gene: TRBJ2-1; CDR3aa: CASRGGTGSSYNEQFF; CDR3nt: TGTGCCAGCAGAGGAGGGACTGGGAGCTCCTACAATGAGCAGTTCTTC
v_gene: TRBV23-1; d_gene: NA; abundance: many; j_gene: TRBJ2-1; CDR3aa: CASSPPGARNEQFF; CDR3nt: TGCGCCAGCAGTCCCCCCGGGGCTCGTAATGAGCAGTTCTTC
v_gene: TRBV7-6; d_gene: NA; abundance: many; j_gene: TRBJ1-1; CDR3aa: CASSLTAMEEAFF; CDR3nt: TGTGCCAGCAGCTTAACCGCGATGGAAGAAGCTTTCTTT
v_gene: TRBV7-9; d_gene: TRBD1; abundance: few; j_gene: TRBJ2-7; CDR3aa: CASSYRDRGSYEQYF; CDR3nt: TGTGCCAGCAGCTACCGGGACAGGGGGTCCTACGAGCAGTACTTC
v_gene: TRBV28; d_gene: NA; abundance: few; j_gene: TRBJ2-3; CDR3aa: CASSSAVGADTQYF; CDR3nt: TGTGCCAGCAGTTCAGCAGTAGGCGCGGATACGCAGTATTTT
v_gene: TRBV12-3/TRBV12-4; d_gene: NA; abundance: few; j_gene: TRBJ1-2; CDR3aa: CASSPGTPIGYTF; CDR3nt: TGTGCCAGCAGTCCTGGGACACCAATTGGCTACACCTTC
v_gene: TRBV6-5; d_gene: TRBD2; abundance: NA; j_gene: TRBJ2-3; CDR3aa: CASSYSLAGALGDTQYF; CDR3nt: TGTGCCAGCAGTTACTCTTTAGCGGGGGCCCTGGGAGATACGCAGTATTTT
v_gene: TRBV7-9; d_gene: NA; abundance: many; j_gene: TRBJ2-1; CDR3aa: CASSPKANEQFF; CDR3nt: TGTGCCAGCAGCCCTAAGGCCAATGAGCAGTTCTTC
v_gene: TRBV29-1; d_gene: NA; abundance: NA; j_gene: TRBJ1-2; CDR3aa: CSVVSGYGYTF; CDR3nt: TGCAGCGTTGTTAGTGGTTATGGCTACACCTTC
v_gene: TRBV2; d_gene: NA; abundance: NA; j_gene: TRBJ2-1; CDR3aa: CASSVGRGASSEQFF; CDR3nt: TGTGCCAGCAGTGTGGGGAGGGGGGCCTCCTCTGAGCAGTTCTTC
v_gene: TRBV29-1; d_gene: NA; abundance: few; j_gene: TRBJ1-2; CDR3aa: CSVVGHNYGYTF; CDR3nt: TGCAGCGTTGTGGGCCACAACTATGGCTACACCTTC
v_gene: TRBV6-6; d_gene: TRBD1; abundance: few; j_gene: TRBJ2-7; CDR3aa: CASSLLSDRDYEQYF; CDR3nt: TGTGCCAGCAGTTTACTTTCTGACAGGGACTACGAGCAGTACTTC
v_gene: TRBV20-1; d_gene: TRBD1; abundance: once; j_gene: TRBJ1-1; CDR3aa: CSAPGTGLMAFF; CDR3nt: TGCAGTGCTCCCGGGACAGGGCTTATGGCTTTCTTT
v_gene: TRBV7-9; d_gene: NA; abundance: few; j_gene: TRBJ2-3; CDR3aa: CASSLVTEQDTQYF; CDR3nt: TGTGCCAGCAGCTTAGTTACCGAGCAAGATACGCAGTATTTT
v_gene: TRBV14; d_gene: NA; abundance: NA; j_gene: TRBJ2-6; CDR3aa: CASSHLDSSGANVLTF; CDR3nt: TGTGCCAGCAGCCACCTTGACAGCTCTGGGGCCAACGTCCTGACTTTC